This T cell receptor (beta chain) was sequenced for a study of T cells in Graves' hyperthyroidism and ophthalmopathy. The authors took PBMCs from 10 ml fresh peripheral blood. This clonotype has at least ten counts. The antigen is unknown. TCR beta CDR3 sequences were amplified from RNA transcripts. The HTBI primer set was used in a first-round RT-PCR of the TCR CDR3. One entry per CDR3 protein, called by TCRdb with MiXCR from the multiplex PCR reads. The sample shows under 300,000 distinct CDR3 sequences, 25% of them seen only once. Overall study results and limits: Ophthalmopathy and stable hyperthyroidism were told apart by a 13 V-J model.

Germline V lookup: CDR1 SGHTA, CDR2 FQGNSA. The CDR3 consists of 16 residues. V gave up 1 base and J gave up 5 bases, with 14 bases separating them. This chain joins TRBV7-2 and TRBJ2-2, with D perhaps given as TRBD1 or TRBD2 (6 bases each). This TCR came from a man aged 40-49 years with Graves' hyperthyroidism that later progressed to Graves' ophthalmopathy. Sequenced sample: blood. The CDR3 coding sequence is TGTGCCAGCAGCTTAGTGCCCGGGGGCGGTACCGGGGAGCTGTTTTTT. Translated: CASSLVPGGGTGELFF. The whole variable domain, filled in from reference TRBV7-2 and TRBJ2-2, reads GAGVSQSPSNKVTEKGKDVELRCDPISGHTALYWYRQSLGQGLEFLIYFQGNSAPDKSGLPSDRFSAERTGGSVSTLTIQRTQQEDSAVYLCASSLVPGGGTGELFFGEGSRLTVL.